Only one count was recorded for the clone carrying this T cell receptor beta chain. TCRdb keeps only in-frame clones here, not all; method: immunoSEQ multiplex PCR. The sample records around 99,000 clones, just over 90% being singletons. Per germline, CDR1 SGHRS and CDR2 YFSETQ. This CDR3 contains 15 residues. After removal of 3 bases from V and 1 base from J, the junction contained 0 bases not matched to a gene. The record originates from a study of T cell responses to AZD1222 COVID-19 vaccine. The clonotype comes from an adult in good health. Sequenced here: peripheral blood, sampled on day 0 of AZD1222 vaccination. The chain carries TRBV5-1 and TRBJ2-1; 11 bases match TRBD2. In nucleotides, the CDR3 is TGCGCCAGCAGCTCTAGCGGGGGGTCCTACAATGAGCAGTTCTTC. This sequence encodes CASSSSGGSYNEQFF.